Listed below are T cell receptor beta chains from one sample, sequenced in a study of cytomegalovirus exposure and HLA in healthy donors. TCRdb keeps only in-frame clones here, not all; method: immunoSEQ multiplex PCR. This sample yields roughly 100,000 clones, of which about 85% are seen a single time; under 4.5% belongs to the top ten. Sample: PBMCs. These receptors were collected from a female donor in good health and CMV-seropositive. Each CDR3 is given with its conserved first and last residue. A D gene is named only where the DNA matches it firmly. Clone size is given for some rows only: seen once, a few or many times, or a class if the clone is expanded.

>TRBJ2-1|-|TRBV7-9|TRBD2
CASSLFPGLAGAYNEQFF
TGTGCCAGCAGTCTATTCCCCGGCCTAGCGGGAGCCTACAATGAGCAGTTCTTC
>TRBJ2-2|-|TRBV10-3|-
CAISGDPHTGELFF
TGTGCCATCAGTGGAGATCCACACACCGGGGAGCTGTTTTTT
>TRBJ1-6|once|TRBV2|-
CASSEAYMDSDSPLHF
TGTGCCAGCAGTGAAGCGTACATGGACTCGGATTCACCCCTCCACTTT
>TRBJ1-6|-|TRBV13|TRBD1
CASSLIPGGPLHF
TGTGCCAGCAGCTTAATTCCAGGGGGGCCCCTCCACTTT
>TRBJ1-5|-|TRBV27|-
CASSFRAPGSFDQPQHF
TGTGCCAGCAGTTTCCGGGCACCCGGGAGTTTCGATCAGCCCCAGCATTTT
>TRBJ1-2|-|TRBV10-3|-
CAITRDNEGYGYTF
TGTGCCATCACTAGGGACAATGAGGGCTATGGCTACACCTTC
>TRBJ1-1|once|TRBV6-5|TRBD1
CAVEGALGNSEAFF
TGTGCCGTCGAGGGGGCACTGGGGAACAGTGAAGCTTTCTTT
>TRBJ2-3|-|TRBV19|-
CASSHITSSASTDTQYF
TGTGCCAGTAGCCACATAACTTCTAGCGCAAGCACAGATACGCAGTATTTT
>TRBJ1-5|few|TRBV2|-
CASTGSNQPQHF
TGTGCCAGCACGGGAAGCAATCAGCCCCAGCATTTT
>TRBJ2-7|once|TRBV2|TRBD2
CASSARASGAYEQYF
TGTGCCAGCAGTGCCCGAGCTAGCGGGGCCTACGAGCAGTACTTC
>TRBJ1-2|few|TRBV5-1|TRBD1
CASTNHRDSSYGYTF
TGCGCCAGCACCAACCACAGGGACAGCTCCTATGGCTACACCTTC
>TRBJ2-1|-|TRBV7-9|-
CASSLRGPPNEQFF
TGTGCCAGCAGCTTAAGGGGTCCCCCCAATGAGCAGTTCTTC
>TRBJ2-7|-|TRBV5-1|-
CASSFGGSSYEQYF
TGCGCCAGCAGCTTCGGGGGATCCTCCTACGAGCAGTACTTC
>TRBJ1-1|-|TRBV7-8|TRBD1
CASSPQGARTEAFF
TGTGCCAGCAGCCCACAGGGGGCGAGGACTGAAGCTTTCTTT
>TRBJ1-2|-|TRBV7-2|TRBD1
CASSPTGHYGYTF
TGTGCCAGCAGCCCGACAGGGCACTATGGCTACACCTTC
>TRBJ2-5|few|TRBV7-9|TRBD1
CASSLGDRAQETQYF
TGTGCCAGCAGCTTAGGGGACAGGGCCCAAGAGACCCAGTACTTC
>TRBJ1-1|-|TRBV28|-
CASREGEAFF
TGTGCCAGCAGAGAGGGTGAAGCTTTCTTT
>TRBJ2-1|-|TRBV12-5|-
CASGPDRKPYNEQFF
TGTGCTAGTGGCCCCGACAGAAAACCCTACAATGAGCAGTTCTTC